This T cell receptor (beta chain) was identified in a study of blood T cell repertoires in COVID-19. Turning to the study itself: Samples taken during acute and convalescent COVID-19 were collected in the United States, Italy and Spain.

In the study's own analysis: Quantification of nucleated cells was approximated via reference gene primer amplification. Assay used: immunoSEQ multiplex PCR; TCRdb lists only in-frame clones, some missing. The V and J calls and clone size were taken over from that table, and D and trimming were inferred from the DNA. The data contain 110,000 or so clones, approximately 80% of them seen just once; the ten biggest clones take up 15%. The CDR3 runs 15 residues. The germline gives CDR1 SGHNT, CDR2 YENEEA. Trimming took 5 bases from V and 2 from J, leaving 13 bases between them. The receptor was isolated from a woman aged 80 or over with acute or convalescent COVID-19. Sequencing used peripheral blood. The gene calls are TRBV11-3 and TRBJ2-1; possibly TRBD2 for D (6 bases). The CDR3 is CASSPEGSPYNEQFF. The CDR3, as DNA: TGTGCCAGCAGCCCGGAGGGGAGCCCCTACAATGAGCAGTTCTTC.